This is a list of T cell receptor beta chains from one sample in a study of T cell responses to AZD1222 COVID-19 vaccine. Profiling relied on immunoSEQ multiplex PCR, and the TCRdb table lists in-frame clones only, not all of them. This sample has 85,000 to 110,000 clones, with 88% found just once. Specimen: peripheral blood, collected on day 0 of AZD1222 vaccination. All receptors come from an adult in good health. The CDR3 runs from the conserved cysteine through the conserved F or W. D genes are given only for firm matches. Some rows have no size entry. The others give once, few or many, or a class for an expanded clone.

j_call v_call clone_size d_call cdr3_nt cdr3_aa
TRBJ2-2 TRBV14 . TRBD2 TGTGCCAGCAGCCGGTGGACTAGCGGGGGTGTTAACACCGGGGAGCTGTTTTTT CASSRWTSGGVNTGELFF
TRBJ1-4 TRBV12-5 few TRBD1 TGTGCTAGTGGAAACCAGCCTCCGGGACAGCGGAATGAAAAACTGTTTTTT CASGNQPPGQRNEKLFF
TRBJ1-2 TRBV5-4 . TRBD1 TGTGCCAGCAGCTCGCCGGGACAGTATAACTATGGCTACACCTTC CASSSPGQYNYGYTF
TRBJ1-1 TRBV14 . TRBD1 TGTGCCAGCAGCCAAGATAGCAGGGGGTCCACTGAAGCTTTCTTT CASSQDSRGSTEAFF
TRBJ2-5 TRBV19 . TRBD2 TGTGCCAGTGCTAGCGGGGGGGCCGGGGAGACCCAGTACTTC CASASGGAGETQYF
TRBJ1-2 TRBV19 . . TGTGCCAGTAGTATAGACTATGGCTACACCTTC CASSIDYGYTF
TRBJ1-6 TRBV6-6 . . TGTGCCAGCAGACAGGCGGATTCACCCCTCCACTTT CASRQADSPLHF
TRBJ1-3 TRBV3-1/TRBV3-2 . . TGTGCCAGCAGCCAAGGATCTGGAAACACCATATATTTT CASSQGSGNTIYF
TRBJ2-5 TRBV7-8 . . TGTGCCAGCAGCTTCCGGCAGGGGTGGGAGACCCAGTACTTC CASSFRQGWETQYF
TRBJ1-1 TRBV29-1 . . TGCAGCGGCGATCAGGTGAACACTGAAGCTTTCTTT CSGDQVNTEAFF
TRBJ1-2 TRBV19 few . TGTGCCAGTAGTAACGCTAACTATGGCTACACCTTC CASSNANYGYTF
TRBJ2-3 TRBV5-1 . . TGCGCCAGCAGCTTCAATCCGGGGGTGGATACGCAGTATTTT CASSFNPGVDTQYF
TRBJ2-3 TRBV7-2 . . TGTGCCAGCAGCTTAGTGGGGCTACCGGGGAGCACAGATACGCAGTATTTT CASSLVGLPGSTDTQYF
TRBJ2-3 TRBV10-3 . TRBD1 TGTGCCATCAATGCCGTACAGGGGTCGGAGGATACGCAGTATTTT CAINAVQGSEDTQYF
TRBJ1-5 TRBV30 . . TGTGCCTGGAGTGTAAAGGCCAGGGGCAATCAGCCCCAGCATTTT CAWSVKARGNQPQHF
TRBJ1-1 TRBV7-9 few . TGTTCTGTGGGGAACACTGAAGCTTTCTTT CSVGNTEAFF
TRBJ2-7 TRBV6-2/TRBV6-3 . TRBD2 TGTGCCAGCAGTACCCGAGGTACTAGCGGGGGGTCGGGCGAGCAGTACTTC CASSTRGTSGGSGEQYF
TRBJ1-1 TRBV3-1/TRBV3-2 . TRBD1 TGTGCCAGCAGCCGGGGACAGCCTGTGGCTTTCTTT CASSRGQPVAFF
TRBJ1-5 TRBV27 . . TGTGCCAGCAGTCGGGAGGGGCTAAAAGGTCAGCCCCAGCATTTT CASSREGLKGQPQHF
TRBJ1-4 TRBV29-1 . . TGCAGCGTTGAGGGAGTGGAGTCAACTAATGAAAAACTGTTTTTT CSVEGVESTNEKLFF
TRBJ1-1 TRBV7-9 . . TGTGCCAGCAGCCGGTTCAACACTGAAGCTTTCTTT CASSRFNTEAFF
TRBJ2-1 TRBV15 . . TGTGCCACCAGCAGAGATTACAATGAGCAGTTCTTC CATSRDYNEQFF
TRBJ1-5 TRBV4-3 once . TGCGCCAGCAGCCAAGAAACGGGTCAGCCCCAGCATTTT CASSQETGQPQHF
TRBJ1-1 TRBV6-5 . TRBD1 TGTGCCAGCACCCCACAGGGGATAGACGGTGAAGCTTTCTTT CASTPQGIDGEAFF
TRBJ2-1 TRBV7-3 . TRBD2 TGTGCCAGCAGCTTAACGACCCTAGCGGGGGGTATCGATGAGCAGTTCTTC CASSLTTLAGGIDEQFF
TRBJ1-1 TRBV6-4 . . TGTGCCAGCAGCGACCCGGCGGGGGGTTCGTACACTGAAGCTTTCTTT CASSDPAGGSYTEAFF
TRBJ1-2 TRBV6-2/TRBV6-3 . . TGTGCCAGCAGTTACTTATCGGGAAGCTATGGCTACACCTTC CASSYLSGSYGYTF
TRBJ2-7 TRBV29-1 . . TGCAGCGTTGGGAGTTACGAGCAGTACTTC CSVGSYEQYF
TRBJ2-3 TRBV3-1/TRBV3-2 once TRBD1 TGTGCCAGCAGCCTCCAGTCCTACAGGGGGCAAGATACGCAGTATTTT CASSLQSYRGQDTQYF
TRBJ2-5 TRBV7-2 . . TGTGCCAGCAGCTTAGCGGCGGGGTCCGGGACCCAGTACTTC CASSLAAGSGTQYF
TRBJ2-7 TRBV19 . TRBD1 TGTGCCAGTAGTGAGGGGGCGACTTTCGCCGAGCAGTACTTC CASSEGATFAEQYF
TRBJ1-3 TRBV3-1/TRBV3-2 . . TGTGCCAGCAGCCCAACAGGGAATGGAAACACCATATATTTT CASSPTGNGNTIYF
TRBJ2-5 TRBV6-1 . . TGTGCCAGCAGTGAGGGCGCGTACGGGGAGACCCAGTACTTC CASSEGAYGETQYF
TRBJ2-3 TRBV6-5 few TRBD2 TGTGCCAGCATTCGGACTAGCGGGGCGGGGGAGCAGTATTTT CASIRTSGAGEQYF
TRBJ2-3 TRBV7-6 . . TGTGCCAGCAGCCAGCAGCAGGGACGGGGCACAGATACGCAGTATTTT CASSQQQGRGTDTQYF
TRBJ2-5 TRBV2 . TRBD1 TGTGCCACCCATCAGGACAGGGGAGAGACCCAGTACTTC CATHQDRGETQYF
TRBJ1-2 TRBV4-3 . . TGCGCCAGCAGCCAAGGGATTAGGGGAAGTTACGGCTACACCTTC CASSQGIRGSYGYTF
TRBJ1-2 TRBV5-1 . TRBD1 TGCGCCAGCAGCTTGCTATTGTTGACAGGGGACTATGGCTACACCTTC CASSLLLLTGDYGYTF
TRBJ1-5 TRBV2 once TRBD1 TGTGCCAGCAGTGAGGAGAGGGCAGGGGGTCTGCCCCAGCATTTT CASSEERAGGLPQHF
TRBJ2-7 TRBV29-1 . TRBD2 TGCAGCGCGTGGGAGGGCTACGAGCAGTACTTC CSAWEGYEQYF
TRBJ1-1 TRBV11-3 . . TGTGCCAGCAGCTTAGATGGGGTAGGGACTGAAGCTTTCTTT CASSLDGVGTEAFF
TRBJ2-4 TRBV7-9 . . TGTGCCAGCAGGCCCACGGACGTACCGTTAGCCAAAAACATTCAGTACTTC CASRPTDVPLAKNIQYF
TRBJ2-7 TRBV10-1 . . TGCGCCAGCAACGAACCCGAACGGCTGACCTCCCACCCTACCGAGCAGTACTTC CASNEPERLTSHPTEQYF
TRBJ2-3 TRBV9 . TRBD2 TGTGCCAGCAGCGCACAACTAGCGGGAGTAGCGGCAGATACGCAGTATTTT CASSAQLAGVAADTQYF
TRBJ2-3 TRBV12-2 . . TGTGCAAGTCGCTTCTCGGGGGCCCATTATACAGATACGCAGTATTTT CASRFSGAHYTDTQYF
TRBJ1-1 TRBV11-2 . . TGTGCCAGCAGCCAGGATCGGGGCACTGAAGCTTTCTTT CASSQDRGTEAFF
TRBJ1-2 TRBV15 . TRBD1 TGTGCCACCAGCAGATATCACAGGGGGCTTGAAAACTTCTATGGCTACACCTTC CATSRYHRGLENFYGYTF
TRBJ2-7 TRBV15 . . TGTGCCACCAGCGTAAGGGGTGGGGGATACGAGCAGTACTTC CATSVRGGGYEQYF
TRBJ1-4 TRBV28 . . TGTGCCAGCAGTTTATCCGGGGGAGCTAATGAAAAACTGTTTTTT CASSLSGGANEKLFF
TRBJ1-1 TRBV7-2 few TRBD1 TGTGCCAGCAGCTTTCAGACAGGGGGCTACGGGAACACTGAAGCTTTCTTT CASSFQTGGYGNTEAFF